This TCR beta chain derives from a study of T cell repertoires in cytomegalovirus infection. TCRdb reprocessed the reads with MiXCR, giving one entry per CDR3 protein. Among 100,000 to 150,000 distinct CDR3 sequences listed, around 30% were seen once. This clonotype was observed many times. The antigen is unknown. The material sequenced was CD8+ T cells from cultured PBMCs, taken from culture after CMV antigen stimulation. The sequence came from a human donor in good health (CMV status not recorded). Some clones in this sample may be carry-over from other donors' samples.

Here the CDR3 reads CASSPDRAAANEKLFF. In nucleotides, the CDR3 is TGTGCCAGCAGCCCGGACAGGGCCGCGGCTAATGAAAAACTGTTTTTT. J is TRBJ1-4 and V is TRBV7-9; TRBD1 agrees at 8 bases. V shed 5 bases, J shed 3 bases, and the junction held 8 bases outside the gene matches. The length of the CDR3 is 16 residues. From germline, CDR1 is SEHNR and CDR2 FQNEAQ (reference sequence).